This TCR beta chain was sequenced for a study of early T cells in non-severe SARS-CoV-2 infection. Study-wide background: With bulk RNA from unsorted whole blood as input, sequencing yielded unpaired chains.

Study-wide points: CD4 and private specificities were missed by VDJdb matching, which favored anti-spike CD8 responses.

This clonotype was seen ten or more times. As yet, its antigen is unknown. Germline CDR1 reads SGHTA; CDR2 reads FQGNSA. CDR3 length: 14 amino acids. V was clipped by 5 bases and J by 5 bases, with 12 bases between them. Individual cDNA molecules were tagged with unique molecular identifiers, the study reported. TCRdb redid the calling of the 5' RACE reads with MiXCR, one entry per CDR3 protein. The data show roughly 35,000 distinct CDR3 sequences, around 4% seen once. The sequence was obtained from an adult who was a healthcare worker with PCR-confirmed SARS-CoV-2 infection or an uninfected control (not recorded which). Input material: whole blood. V is TRBV7-2 and J is TRBJ1-4; no reliable D call. CDR3 residues: CASSPFGRNEKLFF. In DNA, the CDR3 is TGTGCCAGCAGCCCGTTCGGACGGAATGAAAAACTGTTTTTT.